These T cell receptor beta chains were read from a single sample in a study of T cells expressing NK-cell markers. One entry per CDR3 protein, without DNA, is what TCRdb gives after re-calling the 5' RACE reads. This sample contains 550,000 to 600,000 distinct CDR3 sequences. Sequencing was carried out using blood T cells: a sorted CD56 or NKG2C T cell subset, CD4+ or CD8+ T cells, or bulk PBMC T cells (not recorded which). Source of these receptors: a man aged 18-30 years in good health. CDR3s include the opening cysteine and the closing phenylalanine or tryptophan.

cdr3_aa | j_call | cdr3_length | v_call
CASSYLSGQGYGYTF | TRBJ1-2 | 15 | TRBV6-5
CASSPGDVRVRQETQYF | TRBJ2-5 | 17 | TRBV6-1
CASSLGGGSFDQPQHF | TRBJ1-5 | 16 | TRBV6-1
CAWSVLGSGGYNEQFF | TRBJ2-1 | 16 | TRBV30
CASSRTPDRGYEQFF | TRBJ2-1 | 15 | TRBV2
CASSRWRANPNTGELFF | TRBJ2-2 | 17 | TRBV7-2
CSVRGLGSYNEQFF | TRBJ2-1 | 14 | TRBV29-1
CASSLIGGVKLFF | TRBJ1-4 | 13 | TRBV3-1
CASSSPVNSGSGDTQYF | TRBJ2-3 | 17 | TRBV7-9
CASSLGSLTDTQYF | TRBJ2-3 | 14 | TRBV19
CASTSQADTQYF | TRBJ2-3 | 12 | TRBV6-5
CSAHRGAGWLGNEQFF | TRBJ2-1 | 16 | TRBV20-1
CASSAFQETQYF | TRBJ2-5 | 12 | TRBV7-9
CSARDLYGGETQYF | TRBJ2-5 | 14 | TRBV20-1
CASSLTETGTHYF | TRBJ2-7 | 13 | TRBV27
CASSLFSIVGRPYNEQFF | TRBJ2-1 | 18 | TRBV7-3
CASSSLVFREQYF | TRBJ2-7 | 13 | TRBV7-2
CASSQGLAGHTGELFF | TRBJ2-2 | 16 | TRBV3-1
CASSDTSGSVTDTQYF | TRBJ2-3 | 16 | TRBV5-1
CSAVRASATYEQYF | TRBJ2-7 | 14 | TRBV20-1
CASRATGNEAFF | TRBJ1-1 | 12 | TRBV12-3/TRBV12-4
CASSRGRVHNEQFF | TRBJ2-1 | 14 | TRBV3-1